This TCR beta chain came from a study of blood T cell repertoires in COVID-19. In its sample, this clone was seen a few times. Germline values: CDR1 SGHAT, CDR2 FQNNGV. The CDR3 is 18 amino acids. Trimming shortened V by 1 base and J by 3 bases, and 21 bases separated the two germline ends. In the original processing: Amplification from reference gene primers served as the basis for estimated nucleated cell counts. The protocol was immunoSEQ multiplex PCR, while the TCRdb copy is restricted to in-frame clones and leaves out a portion. V and J calls and clone size are copied from that table; D and trimming were computed from the DNA. The repertoire holds 200,000 to 250,000 clones, 70% to 90% seen once, with under 4% in the top ten.

What was sequenced was PBMCs or T cells enriched from blood (not recorded which). The receptor was derived from a woman aged 40 to 50 with acute COVID-19. V usage is TRBV11-2 and J usage is TRBJ1-1; TRBD1 might be the D (5 bases). For the CDR3, the DNA is TGTGCCAGCAGCTTAGTAAAGACAGATCCGATTATTCACACTGAAGCTTTCTTT. Amino acid sequence: CASSLVKTDPIIHTEAFF.